This TCR beta chain appears in the sequencing data of a study of blood T cell repertoires in COVID-19. Study background: Sources were T cells, B-cell-depleted T cells, or PBMCs; the material itself was cDNA or gDNA.

The authors' processing: Scientists estimated how many nucleated cells there were by amplifying reference gene primers. Profiled with immunoSEQ multiplex PCR; TCRdb holds only in-frame clones, not every one. V, J and clone size derive from that table, while D and trimming were established from the DNA sequence. Among about 160,000 clones listed, roughly 82% were seen once. This clone was counted a single time. The germline gives CDR1 LNHNV, CDR2 YYDKDF (reference sequence). V was clipped by 1 base and J by 5 bases; unmatched bases: 5. The CDR3 has 16 amino acids. This TCR was sampled from a woman in her forties with COVID-19, enrolled during active disease. The chain is built from TRBV15 and TRBJ2-1, with 10 bases matching TRBD1. Sequenced input: peripheral blood. The DNA of the CDR3 is TGTGCCACCAGCAGAGCCGGGACAGGGGCGGACAATGAGCAGTTCTTC. Its translation is CATSRAGTGADNEQFF.